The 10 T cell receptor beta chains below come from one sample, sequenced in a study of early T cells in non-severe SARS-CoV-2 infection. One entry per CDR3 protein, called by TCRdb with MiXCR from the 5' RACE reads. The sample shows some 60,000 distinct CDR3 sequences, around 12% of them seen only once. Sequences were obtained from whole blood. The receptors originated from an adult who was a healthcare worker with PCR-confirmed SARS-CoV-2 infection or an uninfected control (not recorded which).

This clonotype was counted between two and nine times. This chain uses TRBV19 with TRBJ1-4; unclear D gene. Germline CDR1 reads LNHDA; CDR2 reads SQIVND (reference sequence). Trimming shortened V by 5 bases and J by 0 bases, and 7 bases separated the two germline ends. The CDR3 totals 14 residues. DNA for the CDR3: TGTGCCAGTAGTTTAGGCCCAACTAATGAAAAACTGTTTTTT. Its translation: CASSLGPTNEKLFF.

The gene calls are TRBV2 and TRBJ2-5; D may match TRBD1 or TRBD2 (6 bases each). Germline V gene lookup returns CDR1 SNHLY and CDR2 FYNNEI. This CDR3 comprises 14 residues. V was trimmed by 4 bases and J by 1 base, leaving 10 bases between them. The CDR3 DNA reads TGTGCCAGCAGTGGTGGGGGGCTCCAAGAGACCCAGTACTTC. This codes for CASSGGGLQETQYF.

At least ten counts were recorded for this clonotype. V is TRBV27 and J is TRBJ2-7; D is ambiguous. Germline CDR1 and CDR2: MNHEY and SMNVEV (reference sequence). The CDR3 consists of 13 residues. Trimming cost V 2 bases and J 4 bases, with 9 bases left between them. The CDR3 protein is CASSLRGIYEQYF. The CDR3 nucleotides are TGTGCCAGCAGTTTACGTGGGATATACGAGCAGTACTTC.

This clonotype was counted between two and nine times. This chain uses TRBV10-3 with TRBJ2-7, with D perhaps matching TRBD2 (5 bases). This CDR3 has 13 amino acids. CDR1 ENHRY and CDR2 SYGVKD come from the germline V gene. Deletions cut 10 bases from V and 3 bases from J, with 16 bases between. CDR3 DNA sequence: TGTGCCAGCCTGTACGGGAATGGCTACGAGCAGTACTTC. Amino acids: CASLYGNGYEQYF.

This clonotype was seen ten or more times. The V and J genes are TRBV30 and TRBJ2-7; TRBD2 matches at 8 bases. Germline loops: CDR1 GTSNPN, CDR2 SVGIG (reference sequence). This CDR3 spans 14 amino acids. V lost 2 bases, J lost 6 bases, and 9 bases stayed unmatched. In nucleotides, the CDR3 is TGTGCCTGGAGTCTCTCAGCGGGAGTTGGCGAGCAGTACTTC. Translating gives CAWSLSAGVGEQYF.

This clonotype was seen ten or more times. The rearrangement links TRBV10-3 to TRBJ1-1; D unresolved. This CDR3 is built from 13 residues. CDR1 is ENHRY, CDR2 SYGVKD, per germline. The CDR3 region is CAVKGNMNTEAFF. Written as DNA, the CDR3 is TGTGCGGTGAAGGGTAACATGAACACTGAAGCTTTCTTT.

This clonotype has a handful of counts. The CDR3 DNA reads TGTGCCAGCAGTATCGGTAGCAATCAGCCCCAGCATTTT. Encoded protein: CASSIGSNQPQHF. The chain couples TRBV6-1 to TRBJ1-5; D not resolved. Germline-derived CDR1 and CDR2 are MNHNS and SASEGT. The CDR3 covers 13 residues. Trimming cost V 5 bases and J 0 bases, with 5 bases left between them.

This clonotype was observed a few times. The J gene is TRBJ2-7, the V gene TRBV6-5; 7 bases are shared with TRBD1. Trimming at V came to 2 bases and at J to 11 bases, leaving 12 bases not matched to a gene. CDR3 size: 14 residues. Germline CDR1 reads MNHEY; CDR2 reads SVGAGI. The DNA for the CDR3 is TGTGCCAGCAGTTACGGGACAGCGCCGCTTGAGGAGTACTTC. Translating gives CASSYGTAPLEEYF.

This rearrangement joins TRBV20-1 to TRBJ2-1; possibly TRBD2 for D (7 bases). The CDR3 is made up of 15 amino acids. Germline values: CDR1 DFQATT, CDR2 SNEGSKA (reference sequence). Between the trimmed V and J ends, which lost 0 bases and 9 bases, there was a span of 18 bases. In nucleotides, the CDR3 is TGCAGTGCTAGAGATAATGGGAGGGGGGGGCCTGAGCAGTTCTTC. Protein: CSARDNGRGGPEQFF.

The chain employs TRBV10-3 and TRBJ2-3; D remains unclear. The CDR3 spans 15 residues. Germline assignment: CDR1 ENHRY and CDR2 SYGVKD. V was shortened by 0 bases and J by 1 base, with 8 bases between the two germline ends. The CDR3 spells CAISESGKRTDTQYF. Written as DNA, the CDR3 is TGTGCCATCAGTGAGTCTGGCAAGCGCACAGATACGCAGTATTTT.